A selection of T cell receptor beta chains follows, all from one sample in a study of shared clonotypes between healthy human individuals. TCRdb's copy holds only in-frame clones and misses some; the assay was immunoSEQ multiplex PCR. The profile shows 300,000 to 400,000 clones, 70% to 75% of them singletons. Sequencing was carried out using memory CD4+ T cells sorted from blood. The origin of the receptors is a man aged 25-40 years in good health. CDR3s include the opening cysteine and the closing phenylalanine or tryptophan. Fields, in order: clone size, V gene, J gene, D gene, CDR3 DNA, CDR3 protein. A D gene is named only where the DNA matches it firmly. Only part of the rows carry a size: once, few, many, or a class if the clone is expanded.

NA	TRBV20-1	TRBJ1-2	NA	TGCAGTGCTATACTCAGGGGTGGCTACACCTTC	CSAILRGGYTF
NA	TRBV28	TRBJ2-4	NA	TGTGCCAGCAGTTTGCCAGGGAGCTCATTATACATTCAGTACTTC	CASSLPGSSLYIQYF
NA	TRBV19	TRBJ2-1	NA	TGTGCCAGTACCCAGACCCGGGACATTTACAATGAGCAGTTCTTC	CASTQTRDIYNEQFF
NA	TRBV5-1	TRBJ2-3	TRBD2	TGCGCCAGCAGCCAGCCAACTAGCGGCCGCACAGATACGCAGTATTTT	CASSQPTSGRTDTQYF
NA	TRBV19	TRBJ2-4	TRBD2	TGTGCCAGTAGTATCCTGGGGAGTAGCGGGAGAGTTTTAGCTAGAAACATTCAGTACTTC	CASSILGSSGRVLARNIQYF
once	TRBV6-1	TRBJ1-4	NA	TGTGCCAGCAGTGAAGCGTGGCAGAATGAAAAACTGTTTTTT	CASSEAWQNEKLFF
NA	TRBV21-1	TRBJ2-2	NA	TGTGCCAGCACCCGATGGAACACCGGGGAGCTGTTTTTT	CASTRWNTGELFF
NA	TRBV2	TRBJ1-1	NA	TGTGCCAGCAGTGAAGTTAATGAAGCTTTCTTT	CASSEVNEAFF
NA	TRBV29-1	TRBJ1-1	TRBD1	TGCAGCACGGACAGGGCGGCTGAAGCTTTCTTT	CSTDRAAEAFF
NA	TRBV2	TRBJ1-3	NA	TGTGCCAGCACCTACTCTGGAAACACCATATATTTT	CASTYSGNTIYF
NA	TRBV5-4	TRBJ2-5	TRBD2	TGTGCCAGCAGCCCGGGAGGGGTCAGGGTGGCGGCCCAGTACTTC	CASSPGGVRVAAQYF
NA	TRBV19	TRBJ2-4	NA	TGTGCCAGTAGTACCCAACGAGGGGGGAACCCCAAAAACATTCAGTACTTC	CASSTQRGGNPKNIQYF
NA	TRBV27	TRBJ2-7	NA	TGTGCCAGCAGTCCCGAGCCCGGACCATCCTACGAGCAGTACTTC	CASSPEPGPSYEQYF
NA	TRBV29-1	TRBJ1-2	NA	TGCAGCGTTGAAGAGGGCTGGGGTGGCTACACCTTC	CSVEEGWGGYTF
NA	TRBV4-1	TRBJ2-5	TRBD2	TGCGCCAGCAGCCAAATAACGATAGCGGGATCGGAAGAGACCCAGTACTTC	CASSQITIAGSEETQYF
few	TRBV5-1	TRBJ2-1	TRBD1	TGCGCCAGCAGCTTCTCGGGGACAGGGTCGGGAGAGCAGTTCTTC	CASSFSGTGSGEQFF
NA	TRBV18	TRBJ2-7	NA	TGTGCCAGCTCACCCGACCCCTACGAGCAGTACTTC	CASSPDPYEQYF
NA	TRBV7-2	TRBJ1-2	NA	TGTGCCAGCAGCTTCAACCCGTCTCCAGAACCCTATGGCTACACCTTC	CASSFNPSPEPYGYTF
NA	TRBV5-1	TRBJ2-2	NA	TGCGCCAGCAATAGAGCGAACACCGGGGAGCTGTTTTTT	CASNRANTGELFF
NA	TRBV4-3	TRBJ1-2	NA	TGCGCCAGCAGGAAGGACAGCAGCTATGGCTACACCTTC	CASRKDSSYGYTF
NA	TRBV7-6	TRBJ2-5	NA	TGTGCCAGCAGCCAACCCGGTGCGGTAATGTACCAAGAGACCCAGTACTTC	CASSQPGAVMYQETQYF
NA	TRBV19	TRBJ1-4	NA	TGTGCCAGTAGTGAAACTCCGGGTCGGGAAAAACTGTTTTTT	CASSETPGREKLFF
many	TRBV18	TRBJ2-5	NA	TGTGCCAGCTCACCACCCCAGGCCTACCGGGAGACCCAGTACTTC	CASSPPQAYRETQYF
once	TRBV4-1	TRBJ1-1	NA	TGCGCCAGCAGCCAAGCAGGTGGGAACACTGAAGCTTTCTTT	CASSQAGGNTEAFF
NA	TRBV27	TRBJ1-1	NA	TGTGCCACCCAACGGGACCCCGGATGGACTGAAGCTTTCTTT	CATQRDPGWTEAFF
few	TRBV7-9	TRBJ2-7	NA	TGTGCCAGCAGCTTATTTGGGGGATCTGACTCCTACGAGCAGTACTTC	CASSLFGGSDSYEQYF
NA	TRBV2	TRBJ1-5	NA	TGTGCCAGCGCGAAGGGTAAGGGAGCCGATCAGCCCCAGCATTTT	CASAKGKGADQPQHF
NA	TRBV7-9	TRBJ2-7	TRBD2	TGTGCCAGCAGCCCCCGTCCTCTAGCGGGAGATAACGAGCAGTACTTC	CASSPRPLAGDNEQYF
NA	TRBV18	TRBJ2-1	NA	TGTGCCAGCTCAAATCTGGGGCGGGACAATGAGCAGTTCTTC	CASSNLGRDNEQFF
NA	TRBV6-1	TRBJ2-3	TRBD2	TGTGCCAGCAGGTTCGGGACTACCGCCACAGATACGCAGTATTTT	CASRFGTTATDTQYF
NA	TRBV11-2	TRBJ1-2	NA	TGTGCCAGCAGCTTCACTAACTATGGCTACACCTTC	CASSFTNYGYTF